The entry below gives a single TCR beta chain sequence along with its context. Its target is unknown. The CDR3 extends over 15 amino acids. V lost 4 bases and J lost 0, with 11 bases in between. The germline gives CDR1 SGHKS, CDR2 YYEKEE (reference sequence). TCRdb itself ran the 5' RACE reads through MiXCR, one entry per CDR3 protein. This table has some 600,000 distinct CDR3 sequences, less than 9% appearing once. The data derive from a study of identical twins. Healthy Caucasians alone served as donors. Findings of the study overall: Reduced insertions were recorded for abundant cord blood beta clonotypes, with no such pattern in memory repertoires. One should note that invariant MAIT and iNKT cells could partly confound zero-insertion analyses. With monozygotic twins, out-of-frame TCR alpha sharing exceeded what models estimated.

The same sample was also studied in work on yellow fever vaccine responses in identical twins.

What was sequenced was PBMCs. The TCR comes from a woman aged 18-29 years in good health. The V and J genes are TRBV5-5 and TRBJ2-1, with no clear D. The chain's CDR3 is CASSQTTSSYNEQFF. The DNA for the CDR3 is TGTGCCAGCAGCCAGACGACCTCCTCCTACAATGAGCAGTTCTTC. Full variable domain (outside the CDR3, taken from reference TRBV5-5 and TRBJ2-1): DAGVTQSPTHLIKTRGQQVTLRCSPISGHKSVSWYQQVLGQGPQFIFQYYEKEERGRGNFPDRFSARQFPNYSSELNVNALLLGDSALYLCASSQTTSSYNEQFFGPGTRLTVL.